These 24 T cell receptor beta chains share one sample of origin, sequenced in a study of identical twins. One entry per CDR3 protein results from TCRdb running MiXCR on the 5' RACE reads. The sample records 700,000 or so distinct CDR3 sequences, about 20% being singletons. The same sample was also used in a study of T cells expressing NK-cell markers.

Material for sequencing was PBMCs. These receptors were taken from a woman aged 18-29 years in good health.

The V and J genes are TRBV6-5 and TRBJ1-1, with D tentatively TRBD1 (6 bases). Germline CDR1 reads MNHEY; CDR2 reads SVGAGI. Deletions cut 4 bases from V and 5 bases from J, with 14 bases between. CDR3 length: 14 amino acids. CDR3 DNA: TGTGCCAGCAGTTCCGGAATACAGGGTACTGAAGCTTTCTTT. This gives the protein CASSSGIQGTEAFF.

This chain links TRBV3-1 with TRBJ2-2; D gene uncertain. Germline V gene lookup returns CDR1 LGHDT and CDR2 YNNKEL (reference sequence). The CDR3 spans 17 residues. The V end lost 0 bases, the J end lost 0 bases, and 11 bases lay between the germline ends. The CDR3 region has the DNA TGTGCCAGCAGCCAAGATCCCCTAAGGGCGAACACCGGGGAGCTGTTTTTT. Amino acids: CASSQDPLRANTGELFF.

The chain combines TRBV6-2 or TRBV6-3 with TRBJ2-3; tentatively, D is TRBD1 (6 bases). V was shortened by 10 bases and J by 7 bases, with 18 bases between the two germline ends. Germline V CDR1 and CDR2: MNHEY, SVGEGT. This CDR3 has 13 amino acids. In DNA form, the CDR3 reads TGTGCCACCGGAGGACAGCTCCGAAATACGCAGTATTTT. Amino acids: CATGGQLRNTQYF.

The chain employs TRBV5-1 and TRBJ2-5, with 7 bases that match TRBD1. This CDR3 is built from 14 residues. Germline CDR1 reads SGHRS; CDR2 reads YFSETQ. V lost 7 bases, J lost 7 bases, and 13 bases stayed unmatched. The DNA of the CDR3 is TGCGCCAGCTACACGGACAGGCAAATGGGGACCCAGTACTTC. Residues: CASYTDRQMGTQYF. Full variable domain (rest looked up from reference TRBV5-1 and TRBJ2-5): KAGVTQTPRYLIKTRGQQVTLSCSPISGHRSVSWYQQTPGQGLQFLFEYFSETQRNKGNFPGRFSGRQFSNSRSEMNVSTLELGDSALYLCASYTDRQMGTQYFGPGTRLLVL.

The rearrangement links TRBV9 to TRBJ1-2, with 7 bases that match TRBD1. Germline V gene data show CDR1 as SGDLS and CDR2 as YYNGEE. The CDR3 covers 12 residues. Unmatched junction bases numbered 6, after V lost 7 bases and J lost 6 bases. CDR3 nucleotide sequence: TGTGCCAGCCAAGACAGGGCGGATGGCTACACCTTC. It translates to CASQDRADGYTF.

V gene TRBV5-1 combines with J gene TRBJ1-6, with TRBD1 matching over 7 bases. CDR3 length: 16 residues. The V gene end was trimmed by 4 bases and the J gene end by 9 bases; junction bases not matched to a gene: 13. Germline V CDR1 and CDR2: SGHRS, YFSETQ. The CDR3 DNA sequence: TGCGCCAGCAGCCCGCGGACAGGTGGCCGAGGTTCACCCCTCCACTTT. Translating it yields CASSPRTGGRGSPLHF.

This clonotype has more than one count but fewer than ten. The V gene is TRBV20-1, the J gene TRBJ2-4; TRBD1 or TRBD2 may be the D gene (5 bases each). The CDR3 runs to 13 residues. Germline V gene lookup returns CDR1 DFQATT and CDR2 SNEGSKA (reference sequence). Trimming shortened V by 6 bases and J by 14 bases, and 23 bases separated the two germline ends. CDR3 coding DNA: TGCAGTGCCAATCGTCGGGACCTGAAAATCGAGTACTTC. This gives the protein CSANRRDLKIEYF.

The rearrangement joins TRBV27 to TRBJ2-3; a possible D gene is TRBD1 (5 bases). CDR1 is MNHEY, CDR2 SMNVEV, per germline (reference sequence). The CDR3 is 14 residues long. Trimming cost V 8 bases and J 0 bases, with 12 bases left between them. This chain's CDR3 is CASAEQASTDTQYF. In DNA, the CDR3 is TGTGCCAGCGCTGAACAGGCTAGCACAGATACGCAGTATTTT.

Only a few counts were recorded for this clonotype. The chain joins TRBV20-1 to TRBJ2-7; 10 nucleotides align to TRBD2. Losses at the gene ends were 5 bases for V and 5 bases for J; bases not matched to a gene: 6. The CDR3 covers 13 residues. Germline V gene sequence: CDR1 DFQATT, CDR2 SNEGSKA (reference sequence). The CDR3 loop is CSAAAGGTDEQYF. The CDR3 bases are TGCAGTGCTGCAGCGGGAGGGACCGACGAGCAGTACTTC.

The chain employs TRBV9 and TRBJ2-1, with TRBD1 matching over 10 bases. The CDR3 runs 13 residues. Trimming took 5 bases from V and 9 from J; bases not matched to a gene: 5. Germline V lookup: CDR1 SGDLS, CDR2 YYNGEE. This chain's CDR3 is CASSRWTGGEQFF. The CDR3 DNA is TGTGCCAGCAGTCGCTGGACAGGGGGTGAGCAGTTCTTC. Full variable domain (missing parts from reference TRBV9 and TRBJ2-1): DSGVTQTPKHLITATGQRVTLRCSPRSGDLSVYWYQQSLDQGLQFLIQYYNGEERAKGNILERFSAQQFPDLHSELNLSSLELGDSALYFCASSRWTGGEQFFGPGTRLTVL.

V gene TRBV12-3 or TRBV12-4 combines with J gene TRBJ1-5; 7 nucleotides agree with TRBD1. The CDR3 is made up of 14 amino acids. Unmatched junction bases numbered 2, after V lost 4 bases and J lost 2 bases. CDR3 coding DNA: TGTGCCAGCAGTTACCAGGGGGGCAATCAGCCCCAGCATTTT. This gives the protein CASSYQGGNQPQHF.

The DNA of the CDR3 is TGCGCCAGCAGCATTGTGCTAGGGGGGACTGAAGCTTTCTTT. Protein product: CASSIVLGGTEAFF. The chain employs TRBV5-1 and TRBJ1-1; TRBD1 is a possible D gene (6 bases). V was pared by 4 bases and J by 5 bases, with 15 bases between. CDR3 length: 14 amino acids. From germline, CDR1 is SGHRS and CDR2 YFSETQ.

The chain links TRBV12-3 or TRBV12-4 to TRBJ2-5; 7 bases line up with TRBD2. J lost 5 bases, V lost 7 bases, and 7 bases had no gene match. The CDR3 is 13 residues long. The CDR3 loop is CASTQLAMETQYF. The CDR3 coding sequence is TGTGCCAGCACCCAACTAGCGATGGAGACCCAGTACTTC.

The J gene is TRBJ1-2, the V gene TRBV7-3, with a tentative D call TRBD1 (5 bases). V was pared by 1 base and J by 3 bases, with 9 bases between. There are 14 residues in the CDR3. Germline V lookup: CDR1 SGHTA, CDR2 FQGTGA. The CDR3 DNA is TGTGCCAGCAGCTTAAACTCGGGGGACTATGGCTACACCTTC. Translated: CASSLNSGDYGYTF. Variable domain in full (rest from reference TRBV7-3 and TRBJ1-2): GAGVSQTPSNKVTEKGKYVELRCDPISGHTALYWYRQSLGQGPEFLIYFQGTGAADDSGLPNDRFFAVRPEGSVSTLKIQRTERGDSAVYLCASSLNSGDYGYTFGSGTRLTVV.

The V and J genes are TRBV7-2 and TRBJ2-3; tentative D call: TRBD2 (6 bases). There are 19 residues in the CDR3. The germline V and J ends were trimmed by 3 bases and 0 bases, with 22 bases remaining between them. Germline-derived CDR1 and CDR2 are SGHTA and FQGNSA. This CDR3 is CASSLRPLINSGSTDTQYF. The CDR3 region has the DNA TGTGCCAGCAGCTTGCGGCCGTTGATCAATAGCGGAAGCACAGATACGCAGTATTTT.

This clonotype was seen only a few times. The chain joins TRBV5-5 to TRBJ2-1; D not certain. This CDR3 spans 17 amino acids. Germline lookup yields CDR1 SGHKS and CDR2 YYEKEE (reference sequence). Trimming left V 4 bases short and J 0 bases short, with 17 bases between. The CDR3 loop is CASSIQPVLSSYNEQFF. The CDR3 DNA sequence: TGTGCCAGCAGCATCCAGCCAGTCCTGAGCTCCTACAATGAGCAGTTCTTC.

This clonotype has a handful of counts. V and J are TRBV5-6 and TRBJ2-7, with D possibly TRBD2 on 6 matching bases. Germline V lookup: CDR1 SGHDT, CDR2 YYEEEE. CDR3 length equals 15 residues. The V end lost 4 bases, the J end lost 2 bases, and 16 bases lay between the germline ends. DNA of the CDR3: TGTGCCAGCAGCCCTCCGGGGGTTTTAGCCTACGAGCAGTACTTC. Translated, it gives CASSPPGVLAYEQYF.

This clonotype came up a few times. The chain carries TRBV5-1 and TRBJ2-1, with TRBD2 matching 7 bases. Trimming cost V 7 bases and J 5 bases; bases outside gene matches: 9. The CDR3 totals 14 residues. Germline V gives CDR1 SGHRS, CDR2 YFSETQ. CDR3: CASSGTTINNEQFF. CDR3 bases: TGCGCCAGCTCTGGGACTACCATTAACAATGAGCAGTTCTTC.

The chain employs TRBV29-1 and TRBJ2-1; 10 nucleotides match TRBD2. Looked up from germline, CDR1 is SQVTM and CDR2 is ANQGSEA. V shed 5 bases and J 0 bases; nucleotides not matched to a gene: 7. The CDR3 loop spans 16 amino acids. Here the CDR3 reads CSVRLAGVISYNEQFF. CDR3 DNA: TGCAGCGTTAGGCTAGCGGGGGTTATCTCCTACAATGAGCAGTTCTTC.

This clonotype was detected a few times. The chain joins TRBV7-7 to TRBJ2-7; 7 bases match TRBD2. Losses at the gene ends were 8 bases for V and 6 bases for J; bases not matched to a gene: 10. The CDR3 is 13 residues long. The germline V gene has CDR1 SSHAT and CDR2 FNYEAQ (reference sequence). The CDR3 is CASGRRLASEQYF. CDR3 DNA sequence: TGTGCCAGCGGGCGGAGACTAGCATCCGAGCAGTACTTC.

The V call is TRBV12-3 or TRBV12-4, the J call TRBJ1-6; D is uncertain. V was cut by 3 bases and J by 10 bases, with 10 bases left in between. The CDR3 is 13 amino acids. In DNA, the CDR3 is TGTGCCAGCAGTTTTGGAGGTCTATCACCCCTCCACTTT. Protein sequence: CASSFGGLSPLHF.

The V and J genes are TRBV4-2 and TRBJ2-5; D gene ambiguous. V shed 2 bases and J shed 5 bases, with 12 bases lying between them. The V gene's germline CDR1 is LGHNA and CDR2 YNFKEQ. This CDR3 has 14 amino acids. This chain's CDR3 is CASSQRLIGETQYF. The CDR3 coding sequence is TGTGCCAGCAGCCAAAGACTGATAGGGGAGACCCAGTACTTC.

V usage is TRBV25-1 and J usage is TRBJ2-7; D uncertain. The CDR3 has 10 amino acids. Trimming removed 8 bases from V and 6 bases from J, with 8 bases in between. Germline V gene lookup returns CDR1 MGHDK and CDR2 SYGVNS. CDR3 sequence: CASGSREQYF. CDR3 coding DNA: TGTGCCAGCGGCTCCCGCGAGCAGTACTTC.

The chain uses TRBV10-3 and TRBJ2-3, with 7 nucleotides matching TRBD2. CDR3 length: 15 amino acids. Germline CDR1 ENHRY, CDR2 SYGVKD. V shed 6 bases and J 4 bases; nucleotides not matched to a gene: 10. The chain's CDR3 is CAIRINGGIADTQYF. The CDR3 DNA follows: TGTGCCATCAGGATCAACGGGGGGATAGCAGATACGCAGTATTTT.